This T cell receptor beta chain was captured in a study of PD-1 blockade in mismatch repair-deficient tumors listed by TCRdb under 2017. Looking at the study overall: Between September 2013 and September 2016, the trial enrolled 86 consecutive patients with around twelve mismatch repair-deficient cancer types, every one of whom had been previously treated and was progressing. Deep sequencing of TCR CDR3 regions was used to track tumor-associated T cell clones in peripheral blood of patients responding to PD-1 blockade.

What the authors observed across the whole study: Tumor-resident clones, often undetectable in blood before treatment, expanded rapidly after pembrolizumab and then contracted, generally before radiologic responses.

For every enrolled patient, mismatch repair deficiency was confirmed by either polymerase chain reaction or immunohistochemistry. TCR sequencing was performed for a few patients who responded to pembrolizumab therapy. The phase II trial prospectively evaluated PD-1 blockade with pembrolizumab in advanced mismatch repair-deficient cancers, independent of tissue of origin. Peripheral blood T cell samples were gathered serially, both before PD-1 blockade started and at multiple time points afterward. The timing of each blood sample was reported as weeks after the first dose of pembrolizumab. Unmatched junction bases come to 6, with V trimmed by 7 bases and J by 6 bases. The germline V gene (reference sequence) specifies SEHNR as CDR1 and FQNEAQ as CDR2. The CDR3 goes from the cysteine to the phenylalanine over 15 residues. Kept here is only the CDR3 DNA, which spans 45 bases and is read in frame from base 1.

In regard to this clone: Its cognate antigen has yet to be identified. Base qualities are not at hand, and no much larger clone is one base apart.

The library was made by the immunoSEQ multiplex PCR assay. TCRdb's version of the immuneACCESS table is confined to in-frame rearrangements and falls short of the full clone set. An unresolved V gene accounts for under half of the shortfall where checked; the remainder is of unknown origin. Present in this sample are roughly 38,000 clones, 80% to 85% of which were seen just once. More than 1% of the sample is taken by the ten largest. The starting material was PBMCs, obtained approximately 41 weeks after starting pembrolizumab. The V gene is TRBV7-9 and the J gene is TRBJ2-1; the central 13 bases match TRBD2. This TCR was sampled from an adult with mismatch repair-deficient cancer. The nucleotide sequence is TGTGCCAGCACCGAAGGACTAGCGGGAGTCAATGAGCAGTTCTTC. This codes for CASTEGLAGVNEQFF.